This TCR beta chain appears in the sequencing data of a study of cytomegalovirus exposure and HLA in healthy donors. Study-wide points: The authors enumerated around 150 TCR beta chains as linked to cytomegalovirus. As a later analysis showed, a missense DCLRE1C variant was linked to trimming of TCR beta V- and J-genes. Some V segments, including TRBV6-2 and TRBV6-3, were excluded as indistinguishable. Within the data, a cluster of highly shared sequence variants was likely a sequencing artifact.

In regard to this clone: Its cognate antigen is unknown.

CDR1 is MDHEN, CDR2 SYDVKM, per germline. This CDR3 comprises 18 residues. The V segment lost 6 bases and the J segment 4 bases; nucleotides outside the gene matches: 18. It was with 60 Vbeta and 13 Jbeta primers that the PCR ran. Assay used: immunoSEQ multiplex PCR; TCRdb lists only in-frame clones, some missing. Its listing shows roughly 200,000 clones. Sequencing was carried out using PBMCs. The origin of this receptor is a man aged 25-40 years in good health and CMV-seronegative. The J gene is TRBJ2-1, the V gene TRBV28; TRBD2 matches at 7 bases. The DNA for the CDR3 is TGTGCCAGCAGAGAAGTCGGGCCTGCGGGAGTGAGATACAATGAGCAGTTCTTC. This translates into CASREVGPAGVRYNEQFF.